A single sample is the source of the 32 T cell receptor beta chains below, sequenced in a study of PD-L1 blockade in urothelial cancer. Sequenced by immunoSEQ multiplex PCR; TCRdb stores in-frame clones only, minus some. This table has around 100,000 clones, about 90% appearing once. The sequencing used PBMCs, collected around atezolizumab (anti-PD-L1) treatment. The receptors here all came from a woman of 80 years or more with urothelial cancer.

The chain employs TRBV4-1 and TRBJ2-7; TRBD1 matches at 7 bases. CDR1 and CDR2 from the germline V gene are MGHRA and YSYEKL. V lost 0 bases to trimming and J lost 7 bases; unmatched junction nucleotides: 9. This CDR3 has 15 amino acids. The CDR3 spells CASSQDPGGTGEQYF. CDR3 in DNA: TGCGCCAGCAGCCAAGATCCAGGGGGTACGGGTGAGCAGTACTTC.

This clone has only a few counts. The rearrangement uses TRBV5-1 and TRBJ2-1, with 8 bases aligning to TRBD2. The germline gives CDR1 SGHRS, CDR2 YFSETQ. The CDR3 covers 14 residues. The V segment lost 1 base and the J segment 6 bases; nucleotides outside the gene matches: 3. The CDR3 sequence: CASSLRAGGNEQFF. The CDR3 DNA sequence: TGCGCCAGCAGCTTGCGGGCGGGAGGCAATGAGCAGTTCTTC.

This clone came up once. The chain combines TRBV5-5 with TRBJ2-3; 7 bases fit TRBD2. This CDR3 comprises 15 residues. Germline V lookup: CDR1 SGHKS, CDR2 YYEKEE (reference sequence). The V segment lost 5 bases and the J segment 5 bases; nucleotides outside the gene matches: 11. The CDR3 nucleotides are TGTGCCAGCAGAATAGGCCACGGCGGGGGAGATACGCAGTATTTT. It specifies CASRIGHGGGDTQYF.

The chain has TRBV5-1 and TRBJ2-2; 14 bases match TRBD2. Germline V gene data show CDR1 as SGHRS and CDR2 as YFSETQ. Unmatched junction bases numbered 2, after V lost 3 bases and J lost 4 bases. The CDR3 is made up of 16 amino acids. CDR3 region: CASSWGTSGGTGELFF. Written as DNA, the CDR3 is TGCGCCAGCAGCTGGGGGACTAGCGGGGGCACCGGGGAGCTGTTTTTT.

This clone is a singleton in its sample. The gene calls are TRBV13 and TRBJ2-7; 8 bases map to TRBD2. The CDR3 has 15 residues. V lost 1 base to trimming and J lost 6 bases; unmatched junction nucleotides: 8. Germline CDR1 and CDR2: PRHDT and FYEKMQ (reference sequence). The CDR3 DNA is TGTGCCAGCAGCTTAGTTCGGGAGGGGTACGGCGAGCAGTACTTC. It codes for CASSLVREGYGEQYF. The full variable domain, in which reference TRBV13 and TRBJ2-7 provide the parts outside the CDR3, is AAGVIQSPRHLIKEKRETATLKCYPIPRHDTVYWYQQGPGQDPQFLISFYEKMQSDKGSIPDRFSAQQFSDYHSELNMSSLELGDSALYFCASSLVREGYGEQYFGPGTRLTVT.

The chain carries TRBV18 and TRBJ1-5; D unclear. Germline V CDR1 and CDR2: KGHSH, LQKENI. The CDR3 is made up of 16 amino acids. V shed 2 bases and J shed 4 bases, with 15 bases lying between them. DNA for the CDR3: TGTGCCAGCTCACCAGCGGGTCACGGGTCGAATCAGCCCCAGCATTTT. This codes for CASSPAGHGSNQPQHF.

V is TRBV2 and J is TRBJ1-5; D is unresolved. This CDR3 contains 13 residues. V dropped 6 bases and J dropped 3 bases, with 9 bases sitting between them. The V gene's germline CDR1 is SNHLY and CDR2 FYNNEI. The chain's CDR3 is CASSPQSNQPQHF. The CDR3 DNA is TGTGCCAGCAGCCCCCAGTCCAATCAGCCCCAGCATTTT.

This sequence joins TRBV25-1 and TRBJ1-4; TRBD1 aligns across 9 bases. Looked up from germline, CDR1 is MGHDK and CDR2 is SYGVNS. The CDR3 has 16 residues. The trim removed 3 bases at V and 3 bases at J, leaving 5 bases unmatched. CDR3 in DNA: TGTGCCAGCAGTGAGGGGACAGGGTCGGCTAATGAAAAACTGTTTTTT. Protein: CASSEGTGSANEKLFF. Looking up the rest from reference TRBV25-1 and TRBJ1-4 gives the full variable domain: EADIYQTPRYLVIGTGKKITLECSQTMGHDKMYWYQQDPGMELHLIHYSYGVNSTEKGDLSSESTVSRIRTEHFPLTLESARPSHTSQYLCASSEGTGSANEKLFFGSGTQLSVL.

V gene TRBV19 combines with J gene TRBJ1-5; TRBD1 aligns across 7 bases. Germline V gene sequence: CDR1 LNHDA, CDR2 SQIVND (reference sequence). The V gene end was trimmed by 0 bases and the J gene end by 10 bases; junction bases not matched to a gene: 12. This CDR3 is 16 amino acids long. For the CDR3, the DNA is TGTGCCAGTAGTATAGATCGGACAGGAAGAGGAAGCCCCCAGCATTTT. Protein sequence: CASSIDRTGRGSPQHF.

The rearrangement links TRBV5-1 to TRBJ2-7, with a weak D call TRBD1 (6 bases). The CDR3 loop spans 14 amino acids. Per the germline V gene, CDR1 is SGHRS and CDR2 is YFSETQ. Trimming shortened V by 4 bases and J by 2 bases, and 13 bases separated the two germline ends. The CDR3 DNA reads TGCGCCAGCAGCAGGACAGTTATTACCTACGAGCAGTACTTC. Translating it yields CASSRTVITYEQYF.

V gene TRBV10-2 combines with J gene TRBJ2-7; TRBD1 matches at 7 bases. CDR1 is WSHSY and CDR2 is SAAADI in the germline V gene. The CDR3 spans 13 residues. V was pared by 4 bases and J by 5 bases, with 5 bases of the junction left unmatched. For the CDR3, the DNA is TGCGCCAGCAGTGCTCAGGGGGATGACGAGCAGTACTTC. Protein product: CASSAQGDDEQYF.

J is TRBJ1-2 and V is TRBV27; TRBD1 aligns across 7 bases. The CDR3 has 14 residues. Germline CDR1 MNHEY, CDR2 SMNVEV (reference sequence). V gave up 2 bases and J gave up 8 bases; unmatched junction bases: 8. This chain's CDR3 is CASSLGQGVYGYTF. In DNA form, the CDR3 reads TGTGCCAGCAGTTTAGGGCAGGGGGTGTACGGCTACACCTTC.

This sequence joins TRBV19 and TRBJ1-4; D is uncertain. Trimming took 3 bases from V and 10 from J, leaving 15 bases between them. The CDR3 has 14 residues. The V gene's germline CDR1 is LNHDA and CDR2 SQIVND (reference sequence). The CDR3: CASSIRGNWGKLFF. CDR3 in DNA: TGTGCCAGTAGTATCCGAGGGAATTGGGGAAAACTGTTTTTT.

The CDR3 here is CASSFTSGVSYGYTF. CDR3 sequence (DNA): TGTGCCAGCAGCTTTACGTCAGGGGTTAGCTATGGCTACACCTTC. V is TRBV5-6 and J is TRBJ1-2, with D maybe TRBD1 (6 bases). V lost 2 bases and J 4 bases, leaving 15 bases between the germline ends. CDR1 SGHDT and CDR2 YYEEEE come from the germline V gene. The CDR3 runs to 15 residues.

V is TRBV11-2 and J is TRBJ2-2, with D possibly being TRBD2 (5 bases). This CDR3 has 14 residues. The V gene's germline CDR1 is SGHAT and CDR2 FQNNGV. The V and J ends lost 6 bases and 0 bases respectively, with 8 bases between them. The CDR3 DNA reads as TGTGCCAGCAGGGGTAGCGCGAACACCGGGGAGCTGTTTTTT. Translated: CASRGSANTGELFF.

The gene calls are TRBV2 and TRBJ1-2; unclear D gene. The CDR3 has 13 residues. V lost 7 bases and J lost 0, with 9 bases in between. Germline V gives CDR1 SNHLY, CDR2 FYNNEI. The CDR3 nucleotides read TGTGCCAGCACGAGGGCCACTAACTATGGCTACACCTTC. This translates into CASTRATNYGYTF. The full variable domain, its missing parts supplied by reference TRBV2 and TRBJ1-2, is EPEVTQTPSHQVTQMGQEVILRCVPISNHLYFYWYRQILGQKVEFLVSFYNNEISEKSEIFDDQFSVERPDGSNFTLKIRSTKLEDSAMYFCASTRATNYGYTFGSGTRLTVV.

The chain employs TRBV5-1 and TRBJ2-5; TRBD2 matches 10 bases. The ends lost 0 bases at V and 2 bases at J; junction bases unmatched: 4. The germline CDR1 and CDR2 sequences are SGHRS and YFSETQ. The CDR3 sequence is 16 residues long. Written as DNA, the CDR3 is TGCGCCAGCAGCTTGGGGACTAGCGGAAAGCAAGAGACCCAGTACTTC. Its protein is CASSLGTSGKQETQYF. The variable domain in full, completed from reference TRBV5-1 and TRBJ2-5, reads KAGVTQTPRYLIKTRGQQVTLSCSPISGHRSVSWYQQTPGQGLQFLFEYFSETQRNKGNFPGRFSGRQFSNSRSEMNVSTLELGDSALYLCASSLGTSGKQETQYFGPGTRLLVL.

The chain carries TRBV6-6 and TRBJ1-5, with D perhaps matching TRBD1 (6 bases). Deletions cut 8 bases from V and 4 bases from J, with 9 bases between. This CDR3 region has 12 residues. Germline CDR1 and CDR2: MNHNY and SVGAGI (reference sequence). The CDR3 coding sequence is TGTGCCAGCGGGGGGGCTAATCAGCCCCAGCATTTT. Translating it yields CASGGANQPQHF.

The CDR3 sequence: CATSISQGASGANVLTF. CDR3 nucleotide sequence: TGTGCCACCAGCATCTCACAGGGGGCCTCTGGGGCCAACGTCCTGACTTTC. The chain recombines TRBV15 with TRBJ2-6, with TRBD1 identical over 9 bases. After removal of 4 bases from V and 0 bases from J, the junction contained 4 bases not matched to a gene. The CDR3 spans 17 residues. Germline V gene data show CDR1 as LNHNV and CDR2 as YYDKDF (reference sequence). Combining the CDR3 with reference TRBV15 and TRBJ2-6 gives the whole variable domain DAMVIQNPRYQVTQFGKPVTLSCSQTLNHNVMYWYQQKSSQAPKLLFHYYDKDFNNEADTPDNFQSRRPNTSFCFLDIRSPGLGDTAMYLCATSISQGASGANVLTFGAGSRLTVL.

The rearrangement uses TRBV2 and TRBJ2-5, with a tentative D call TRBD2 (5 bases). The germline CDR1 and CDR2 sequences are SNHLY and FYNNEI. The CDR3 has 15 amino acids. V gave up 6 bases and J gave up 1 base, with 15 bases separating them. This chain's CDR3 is CASRPLRSGQETQYF. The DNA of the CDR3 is TGTGCCAGCAGACCGCTGAGGAGCGGCCAAGAGACCCAGTACTTC.

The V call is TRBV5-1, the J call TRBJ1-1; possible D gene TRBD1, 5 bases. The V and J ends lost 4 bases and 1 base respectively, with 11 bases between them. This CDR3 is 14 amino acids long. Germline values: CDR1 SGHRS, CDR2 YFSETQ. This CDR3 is CASSGNGQNTEAFF. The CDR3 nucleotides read TGCGCCAGCAGCGGAAATGGACAGAACACTGAAGCTTTCTTT. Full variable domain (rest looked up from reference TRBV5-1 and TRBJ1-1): KAGVTQTPRYLIKTRGQQVTLSCSPISGHRSVSWYQQTPGQGLQFLFEYFSETQRNKGNFPGRFSGRQFSNSRSEMNVSTLELGDSALYLCASSGNGQNTEAFFGQGTRLTVV.

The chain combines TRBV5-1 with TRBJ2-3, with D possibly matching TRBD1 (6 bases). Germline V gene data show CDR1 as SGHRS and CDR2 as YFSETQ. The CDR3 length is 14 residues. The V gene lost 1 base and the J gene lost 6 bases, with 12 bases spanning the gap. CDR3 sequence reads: CASSLNREMDTQYF. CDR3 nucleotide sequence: TGCGCCAGCAGCTTGAACAGGGAGATGGATACGCAGTATTTT.

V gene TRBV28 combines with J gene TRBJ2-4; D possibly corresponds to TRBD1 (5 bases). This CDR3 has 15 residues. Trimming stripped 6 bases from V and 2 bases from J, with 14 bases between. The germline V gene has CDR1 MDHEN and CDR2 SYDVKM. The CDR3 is CASSDRSLTKNIQYF. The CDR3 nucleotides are TGTGCCAGCAGCGACAGAAGCCTAACCAAAAACATTCAGTACTTC.

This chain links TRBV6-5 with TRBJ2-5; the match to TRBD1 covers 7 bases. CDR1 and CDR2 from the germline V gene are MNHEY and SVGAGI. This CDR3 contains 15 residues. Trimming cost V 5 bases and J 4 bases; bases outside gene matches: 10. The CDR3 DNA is TGTGCCAGCAGTACCAGACAGGGTGGTCTAGAGACCCAGTACTTC. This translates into CASSTRQGGLETQYF.

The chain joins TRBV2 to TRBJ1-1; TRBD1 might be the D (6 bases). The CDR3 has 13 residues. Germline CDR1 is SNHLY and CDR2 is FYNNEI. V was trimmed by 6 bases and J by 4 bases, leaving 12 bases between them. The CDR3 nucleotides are TGTGCCAGCAGGCGGACAGAAGGCACTGAAGCTTTCTTT. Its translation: CASRRTEGTEAFF.

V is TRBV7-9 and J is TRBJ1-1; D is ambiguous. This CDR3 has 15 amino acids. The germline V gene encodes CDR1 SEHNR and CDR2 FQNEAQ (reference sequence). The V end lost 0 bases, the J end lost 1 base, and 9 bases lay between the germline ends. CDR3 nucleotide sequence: TGTGCCAGCAGCTTAGCGCCGGTCTCGAACACTGAAGCTTTCTTT. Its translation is CASSLAPVSNTEAFF.

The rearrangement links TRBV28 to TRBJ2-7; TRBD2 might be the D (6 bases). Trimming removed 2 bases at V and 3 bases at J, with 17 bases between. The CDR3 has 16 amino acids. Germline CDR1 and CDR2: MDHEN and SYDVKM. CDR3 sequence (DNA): TGTGCCAGCAGTTTAGGCGGGGCCGGGGCCATCTACGAGCAGTACTTC. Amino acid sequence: CASSLGGAGAIYEQYF.

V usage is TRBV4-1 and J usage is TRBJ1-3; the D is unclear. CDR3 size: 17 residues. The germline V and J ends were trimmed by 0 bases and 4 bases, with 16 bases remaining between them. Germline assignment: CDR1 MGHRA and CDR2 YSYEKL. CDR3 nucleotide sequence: TGCGCCAGCAGCCAAGATCGTCCTCTTCTAAGCGGAAACACCATATATTTT. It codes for CASSQDRPLLSGNTIYF.

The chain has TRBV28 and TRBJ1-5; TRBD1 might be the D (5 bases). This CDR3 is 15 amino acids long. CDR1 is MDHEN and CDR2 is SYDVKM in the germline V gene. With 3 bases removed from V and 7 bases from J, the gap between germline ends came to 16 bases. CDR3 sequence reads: CASSFGDWVSQPQHF. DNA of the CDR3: TGTGCCAGCAGTTTCGGGGACTGGGTCTCGCAGCCCCAGCATTTT.

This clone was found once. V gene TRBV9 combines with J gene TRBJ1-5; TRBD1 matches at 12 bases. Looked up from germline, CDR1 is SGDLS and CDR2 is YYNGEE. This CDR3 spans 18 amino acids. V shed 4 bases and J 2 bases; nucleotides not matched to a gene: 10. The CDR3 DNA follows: TGTGCCAGCAGCCTCCCGGGACAGGGGGCGAAGGGCAATCAGCCCCAGCATTTT. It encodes CASSLPGQGAKGNQPQHF.

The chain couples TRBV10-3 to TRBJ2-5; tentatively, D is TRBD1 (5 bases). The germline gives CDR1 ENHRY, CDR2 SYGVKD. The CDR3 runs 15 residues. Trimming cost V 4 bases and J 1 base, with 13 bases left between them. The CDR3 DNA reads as TGTGCCATCAGTGTCTCAGGACAACTCCAAGAGACCCAGTACTTC. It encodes CAISVSGQLQETQYF.

The chain's CDR3 is CASSPDRPTYEQYF. The DNA for the CDR3 is TGTGCCAGCAGCCCGGACAGGCCAACCTACGAGCAGTACTTC. The rearrangement uses TRBV7-8 and TRBJ2-7, with 7 positions matching TRBD1. The CDR3 has 14 residues. Germline CDR1 is SGHVS and CDR2 is FQNEAQ. The junction had 6 bases not matched to a gene; V was cut back by 5 bases and J by 2 bases.